These 25 T cell receptor beta chains share one sample of origin, sequenced in a study of cytomegalovirus exposure and HLA in healthy donors. PCR primers comprised 60 Vbeta and 13 Jbeta primers. Clones were sequenced by immunoSEQ multiplex PCR, and TCRdb holds only the in-frame ones, with some missing. The data contain about 99,000 clones, approximately 72% of them singletons. The source material was PBMCs. The source of these receptors is a woman aged 45-65 years in good health and CMV-seronegative.

This clone was counted a single time. The J gene is TRBJ1-1, the V gene TRBV29-1, with D possibly TRBD1 on 6 matching bases. The CDR3 extends over 13 amino acids. Germline CDR1 is SQVTM and CDR2 is ANQGSEA. The V end lost 4 bases, the J end lost 1 base, and 10 bases lay between the germline ends. For the CDR3, the DNA is TGCAGCGTTGGGGACACCTGGAACACTGAAGCTTTCTTT. This translates into CSVGDTWNTEAFF.

This clone was observed a few times. V usage is TRBV5-1 and J usage is TRBJ2-5, with 15 bases lining up with TRBD2. With 4 bases clipped from V and 4 bases from J, the junction kept 2 bases outside the gene matches. CDR1 and CDR2 (germline): SGHRS, YFSETQ. This CDR3 comprises 15 residues. CDR3 region: CASSTGLAGGETQYF. CDR3 nucleotides: TGCGCCAGCAGCACGGGACTAGCGGGAGGAGAGACCCAGTACTTC. The full variable domain, rest sourced from reference TRBV5-1 and TRBJ2-5, is KAGVTQTPRYLIKTRGQQVTLSCSPISGHRSVSWYQQTPGQGLQFLFEYFSETQRNKGNFPGRFSGRQFSNSRSEMNVSTLELGDSALYLCASSTGLAGGETQYFGPGTRLLVL.

This clone came up a few times. The chain couples TRBV7-8 to TRBJ2-5; maybe TRBD1 (6 bases). V lost 0 bases and J lost 3, with 11 bases in between. The CDR3 sequence is 15 residues long. Germline V lookup: CDR1 SGHVS, CDR2 FQNEAQ. The CDR3 reads CASSLASRTEETQYF. CDR3 nucleotide sequence: TGTGCCAGCAGCTTAGCGTCCCGGACAGAAGAGACCCAGTACTTC.

The rearrangement joins TRBV7-9 to TRBJ2-7; TRBD2 matches at 8 bases. Per germline, CDR1 SEHNR and CDR2 FQNEAQ (reference sequence). V lost 4 bases to trimming and J lost 0 bases; unmatched junction nucleotides: 5. The CDR3 consists of 15 residues. CDR3 in DNA: TGTGCCAGCAGCTCCCAAGCGGGGGCCTCCTACGAGCAGTACTTC. Its translation is CASSSQAGASYEQYF.

This sequence joins TRBV21-1 and TRBJ2-3; TRBD2, the table's D call, was not compared with the DNA. TRBV21-1 is a pseudogene segment. The CDR3 totals 18 residues. The CDR3 loop is CASSKLASGDPSTDTQYF. CDR3 DNA sequence: TGTGCCAGCAGCAAATTAGCTAGCGGGGACCCGAGCACAGATACGCAGTATTTT.

The chain employs TRBV7-9 and TRBJ1-6; D call uncertain. V lost 1 base and J 7 bases, leaving 11 bases between the germline ends. Germline V gene sequence: CDR1 SEHNR, CDR2 FQNEAQ (reference sequence). The CDR3 contains 15 residues. CDR3 sequence: CASSLDPTRNSPLHF. The CDR3 DNA reads TGTGCCAGCAGCTTAGATCCCACTCGAAATTCACCCCTCCACTTT.

The rearrangement uses TRBV9 and TRBJ2-7, with D uncertain. This CDR3 region has 17 residues. Germline CDR1 is SGDLS and CDR2 is YYNGEE. The V and J ends lost 0 bases and 2 bases respectively, with 18 bases between them. The CDR3 region has the DNA TGTGCCAGCAGCGTAGGCCTGCCCCGGCAGGCCCCCTACGAGCAGTACTTC. Its protein product is CASSVGLPRQAPYEQYF.

This clone has just a few counts. The chain employs TRBV21-1 and TRBJ2-1; the table's D call, TRBD2, was not checked against the DNA. TRBV21-1 is tagged as a pseudogene. This CDR3 spans 16 amino acids. The CDR3 loop reads CASSNWTSGDCYEQFF. As DNA, the CDR3 is TGTGCCAGCAGCAATTGGACTAGCGGGGATTGCTATGAGCAGTTCTTC.

This clone was seen only a few times. One end of the junction fails to match germline, which may point to a read error. This chain joins TRBV11-2 and TRBJ2-7, with 11 nucleotides matching TRBD2. The CDR3 length is 14 residues. Germline CDR1 SGHAT, CDR2 FQNNGV. This chain's CDR3 is CASGLRTSGSATPF. For the CDR3, the DNA is TGTGCCAGCGGCCTTAGGACTAGCGGGTCCGCCACTCCCTTC.

A word on this clone: At one end, the junction sequence differs from germline, possibly due to a read error. The V and J genes are TRBV6-1 and TRBJ1-2; 7 positions match TRBD1. The germline CDR1 and CDR2 sequences are MNHNS and SASEGT. This CDR3 has 16 residues. The CDR3 loop reads CASREVRTGDNYGYTF. DNA for the CDR3: TGTGCCAGCAGGGAAGTGAGGACAGGCGATAACTATGGCTACACCTTC.

The V call is TRBV7-9, the J call TRBJ2-7, with D possibly being TRBD2 (6 bases). Germline loops: CDR1 SEHNR, CDR2 FQNEAQ (reference sequence). With 5 bases removed from V and 4 bases from J, the gap between germline ends came to 12 bases. The CDR3 is made up of 13 amino acids. The CDR3 DNA reads TGTGCCAGCAGCGTGGGACTGACGTACGAGCAGTACTTC. Encoded protein: CASSVGLTYEQYF.

The chain joins TRBV6-5 to TRBJ1-2; D not certain. Deletions cut 6 bases from V and 3 bases from J, with 14 bases between. CDR1 is MNHEY and CDR2 is SVGAGI in the germline V gene. This CDR3 contains 14 residues. This chain's CDR3 is CASRDFGSDYGYTF. The CDR3 nucleotides read TGTGCCAGCAGGGATTTTGGGAGCGACTATGGCTACACCTTC.

This rearrangement joins TRBV5-4 to TRBJ2-3, with 7 positions matching TRBD2. V dropped 5 bases and J dropped 4; count of bases not matched to a gene: 7. Germline CDR1 reads SGHNT; CDR2 reads YYREEE (reference sequence). The CDR3 has 14 residues. The CDR3 DNA reads as TGTGCCAGCAGAAGTGGACTAGAGGCAGATACGCAGTATTTT. Its translation: CASRSGLEADTQYF.

The rearrangement joins TRBV7-6 to TRBJ2-1; D perhaps matches TRBD1 (5 bases). CDR1 is SGHVS and CDR2 is FNYEAQ in the germline V gene. The V end lost 8 bases, the J end lost 3 bases, and 14 bases lay between the germline ends. This CDR3 spans 14 amino acids. CDR3: CASQEQAGYNEQFF. CDR3 DNA: TGTGCCAGCCAAGAACAGGCCGGCTACAATGAGCAGTTCTTC.

The chain joins TRBV19 to TRBJ2-3, with 10 bases lining up with TRBD2. The CDR3 is 15 amino acids. The trim removed 6 bases at V and 3 bases at J, leaving 6 bases unmatched. Germline V CDR1 and CDR2: LNHDA, SQIVND (reference sequence). The CDR3 sequence: CASSTAGGLTDTQYF. The CDR3 bases are TGTGCCAGTAGCACAGCGGGAGGGCTGACAGATACGCAGTATTTT.

This clone was counted a few times. The chain has TRBV2 and TRBJ1-2; D may be TRBD1 (5 bases). V was cut by 3 bases and J by 6 bases, with 14 bases left in between. The CDR3 spans 14 residues. From germline, CDR1 is SNHLY and CDR2 FYNNEI. Here the CDR3 reads CASSDGTRTDGYTF. The CDR3 nucleotides read TGTGCCAGCAGTGACGGGACTAGGACTGATGGCTACACCTTC. Complete variable domain (other parts from reference TRBV2 and TRBJ1-2): EPEVTQTPSHQVTQMGQEVILRCVPISNHLYFYWYRQILGQKVEFLVSFYNNEISEKSEIFDDQFSVERPDGSNFTLKIRSTKLEDSAMYFCASSDGTRTDGYTFGSGTRLTVV.

Points on this clone: At one of its ends the junction is not consistent with the germline gene, which may arise from a read error. This chain uses TRBV7-9 with TRBJ1-3, with TRBD1 matching 9 bases. The CDR3 loop spans 15 amino acids. Germline assignment: CDR1 SEHNR and CDR2 FQNEAQ (reference sequence). CDR3 region: CTSSPKTGGGNTIYF. As DNA, the CDR3 is TGTACCAGCAGCCCAAAGACAGGGGGTGGAAACACCATATATTTT.

The chain recombines TRBV7-2 with TRBJ1-4, with TRBD1 matching 7 bases. This CDR3 has 12 amino acids. The V and J ends lost 5 bases and 8 bases, in that order; junction bases with no gene match: 2. Germline loops: CDR1 SGHTA, CDR2 FQGNSA. The CDR3 DNA is TGTGCCAGCAGCCCCAGGGGGGAAAAACTGTTTTTT. Translation: CASSPRGEKLFF.

This chain joins TRBV28 and TRBJ2-3; D gene ambiguous. Germline V gene data show CDR1 as MDHEN and CDR2 as SYDVKM. V was cut by 6 bases and J by 4 bases, with 11 bases left in between. The CDR3 loop spans 13 amino acids. In nucleotides, the CDR3 is TGTGCCAGCAGCTCTATTGCGTCAGATACGCAGTATTTT. This codes for CASSSIASDTQYF. Drawing the rest from reference TRBV28 and TRBJ2-3, the complete variable domain is DVKVTQSSRYLVKRTGEKVFLECVQDMDHENMFWYRQDPGLGLRLIYFSYDVKMKEKGDIPEGYSVSREKKERFSLILESASTNQTSMYLCASSSIASDTQYFGPGTRLTVL.

The V and J genes are TRBV19 and TRBJ1-2; tentatively, D is TRBD1 (6 bases). There are 13 residues in the CDR3. Germline V gene data show CDR1 as LNHDA and CDR2 as SQIVND (reference sequence). Trimming shortened V by 5 bases and J by 6 bases, and 13 bases separated the two germline ends. This CDR3 reads CASSGQSQDGYTF. CDR3 nucleotides: TGTGCCAGTAGTGGACAGAGTCAGGATGGCTACACCTTC.

This clone has just a few counts. The V call is TRBV7-9, the J call TRBJ1-6; D might be TRBD1 (6 bases). The CDR3 runs 13 residues. V lost 2 bases to trimming and J lost 10 bases, with 9 bases between them. The germline V gene encodes CDR1 SEHNR and CDR2 FQNEAQ (reference sequence). As DNA, the CDR3 is TGTGCCAGCAGCTTATTCGACAGGTCACCCCTCCACTTT. This translates into CASSLFDRSPLHF.

The chain has TRBV19 and TRBJ2-2; D gene uncertain. V was cut by 5 bases and J by 0 bases, with 7 bases left in between. Germline-derived CDR1 and CDR2 are LNHDA and SQIVND (reference sequence). This CDR3 spans 14 amino acids. The CDR3 DNA is TGTGCCAGTAGTCCCACATCGAACACCGGGGAGCTGTTTTTT. Amino acids: CASSPTSNTGELFF.

This chain uses TRBV7-9 with TRBJ2-1; the match to TRBD1 covers 10 bases. V was clipped by 4 bases and J by 1 base; unmatched bases: 13. Germline loops: CDR1 SEHNR, CDR2 FQNEAQ (reference sequence). The CDR3 has 19 residues. For the CDR3, the DNA is TGTGCCAGCAGCTCAAACCTCCGGACAGGGGGTTTGTCCTACAATGAGCAGTTCTTC. Protein sequence: CASSSNLRTGGLSYNEQFF.

The chain recombines TRBV2 with TRBJ1-2; TRBD1 is a possible D gene (5 bases). The length of the CDR3 is 14 residues. The germline V gene encodes CDR1 SNHLY and CDR2 FYNNEI. The germline V and J ends were trimmed by 3 bases and 5 bases, with 13 bases remaining between them. CDR3 sequence (DNA): TGTGCCAGCAGTGATATGAACGGGGGGTATGGCTACACCTTC. It translates to CASSDMNGGYGYTF.

This sequence joins TRBV19 and TRBJ2-7; D remains ambiguous. V was pared by 7 bases and J by 1 base, with 14 bases between. Germline V gives CDR1 LNHDA, CDR2 SQIVND (reference sequence). This CDR3 is 14 amino acids long. The CDR3 coding sequence is TGTGCCAGTACGCGCGGTCTGAATTCCTACGAGCAGTACTTC. This encodes CASTRGLNSYEQYF.